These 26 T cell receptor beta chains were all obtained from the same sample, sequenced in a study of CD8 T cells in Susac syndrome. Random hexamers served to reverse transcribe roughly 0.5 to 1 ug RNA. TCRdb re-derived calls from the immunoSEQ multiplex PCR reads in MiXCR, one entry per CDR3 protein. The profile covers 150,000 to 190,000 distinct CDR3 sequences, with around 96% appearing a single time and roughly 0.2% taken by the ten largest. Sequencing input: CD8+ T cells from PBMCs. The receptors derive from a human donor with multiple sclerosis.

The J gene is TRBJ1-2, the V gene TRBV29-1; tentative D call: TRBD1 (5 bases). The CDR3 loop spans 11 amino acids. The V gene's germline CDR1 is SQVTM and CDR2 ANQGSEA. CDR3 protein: CSVKTVYGYTF. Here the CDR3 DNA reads TGCAGTGTCAAGACAGTCTACGGCTACACCTTC.

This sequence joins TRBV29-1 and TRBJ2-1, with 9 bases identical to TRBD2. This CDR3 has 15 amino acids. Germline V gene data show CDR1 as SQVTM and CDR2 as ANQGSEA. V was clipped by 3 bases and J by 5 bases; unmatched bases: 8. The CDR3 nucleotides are TGCAGCGTTGATCACCCTAGCGGGATTCACAATGAGCAGTTCTTC. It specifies CSVDHPSGIHNEQFF.

The CDR3 coding sequence is TGCAGCGTTAACACGGGAAGGGACGAGCAGTACTTC. Translated: CSVNTGRDEQYF. This rearrangement joins TRBV29-1 to TRBJ2-7, with D possibly TRBD2 on 5 matching bases. The CDR3 sequence is 12 residues long. Trimming cost V 5 bases and J 5 bases, with 13 bases left between them. Germline CDR1 reads SQVTM; CDR2 reads ANQGSEA.

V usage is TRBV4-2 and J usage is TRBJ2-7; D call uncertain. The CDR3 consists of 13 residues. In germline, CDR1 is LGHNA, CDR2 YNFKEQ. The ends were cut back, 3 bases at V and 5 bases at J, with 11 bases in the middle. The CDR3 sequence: CASSQVTSHEQYF. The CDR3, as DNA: TGTGCCAGCAGCCAGGTTACGTCCCACGAGCAGTACTTC.

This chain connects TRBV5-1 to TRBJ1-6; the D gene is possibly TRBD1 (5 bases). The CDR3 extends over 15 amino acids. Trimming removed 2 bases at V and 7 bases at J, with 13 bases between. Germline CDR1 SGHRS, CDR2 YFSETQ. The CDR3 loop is CASSFSGQSNSPLHF. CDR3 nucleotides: TGCGCCAGCAGCTTCTCAGGGCAGAGCAATTCACCCCTCCACTTT.

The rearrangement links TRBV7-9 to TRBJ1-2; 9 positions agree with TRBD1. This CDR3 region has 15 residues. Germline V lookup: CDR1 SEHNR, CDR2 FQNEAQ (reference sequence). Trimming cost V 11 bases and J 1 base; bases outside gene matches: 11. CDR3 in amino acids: CAVAWGQGDNYGYTF. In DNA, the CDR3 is TGTGCCGTCGCGTGGGGACAGGGAGATAACTATGGCTACACCTTC.

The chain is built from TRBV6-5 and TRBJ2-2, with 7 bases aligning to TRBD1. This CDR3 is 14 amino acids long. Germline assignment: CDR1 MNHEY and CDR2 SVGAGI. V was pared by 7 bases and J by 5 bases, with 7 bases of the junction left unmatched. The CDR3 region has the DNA TGTGCCAGCAACCCGTCAGGGGGAACCGGGGAGCTGTTTTTT. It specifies CASNPSGGTGELFF.

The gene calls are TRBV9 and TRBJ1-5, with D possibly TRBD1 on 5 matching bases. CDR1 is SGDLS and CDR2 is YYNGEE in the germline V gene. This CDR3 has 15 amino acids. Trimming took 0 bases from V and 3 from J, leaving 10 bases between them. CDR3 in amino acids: CASSVGGAYNQPQHF. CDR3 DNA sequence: TGTGCCAGCAGCGTAGGAGGGGCGTACAATCAGCCCCAGCATTTT. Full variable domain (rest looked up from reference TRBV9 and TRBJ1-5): DSGVTQTPKHLITATGQRVTLRCSPRSGDLSVYWYQQSLDQGLQFLIQYYNGEERAKGNILERFSAQQFPDLHSELNLSSLELGDSALYFCASSVGGAYNQPQHFGDGTRLSIL.

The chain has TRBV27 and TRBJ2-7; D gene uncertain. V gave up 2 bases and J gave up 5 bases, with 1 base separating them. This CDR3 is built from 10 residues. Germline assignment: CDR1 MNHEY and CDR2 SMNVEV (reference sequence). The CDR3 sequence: CASSLNEQYF. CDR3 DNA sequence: TGTGCCAGCAGTTTAAACGAGCAGTACTTC.

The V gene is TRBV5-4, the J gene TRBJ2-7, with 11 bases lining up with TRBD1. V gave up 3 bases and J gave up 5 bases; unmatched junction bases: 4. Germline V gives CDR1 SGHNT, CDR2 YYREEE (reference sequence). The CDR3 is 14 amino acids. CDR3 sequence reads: CASSYGTGGHEQYF. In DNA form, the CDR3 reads TGTGCCAGCAGCTACGGGACAGGGGGGCACGAGCAGTACTTC. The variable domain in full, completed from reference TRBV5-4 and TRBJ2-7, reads ETGVTQSPTHLIKTRGQQVTLRCSSQSGHNTVSWYQQALGQGPQFIFQYYREEENGRGNFPPRFSGLQFPNYSSELNVNALELDDSALYLCASSYGTGGHEQYFGPGTRLTVT.

This CDR3 is CASSQGTNTQYF. CDR3 sequence (DNA): TGTGCCAGCAGCCAGGGGACTAATACGCAGTATTTT. V usage is TRBV13 and J usage is TRBJ2-3; weak D call: TRBD2 (7 bases). Looked up from germline, CDR1 is PRHDT and CDR2 is FYEKMQ (reference sequence). With 5 bases removed from V and 7 bases from J, the gap between germline ends came to 10 bases. This CDR3 is 12 amino acids long.

The CDR3 DNA reads as TGTGCCAGCTCCGGAAGGGTTAGCCAAGAGACCCAGTACTTC. The encoded protein is CASSGRVSQETQYF. The gene calls are TRBV11-1 and TRBJ2-5, with no clear D. V lost 8 bases, J lost 1 base, and 14 bases lay in between. The CDR3 is made up of 14 amino acids. Germline CDR1 SGHAT, CDR2 FQDESV (reference sequence).

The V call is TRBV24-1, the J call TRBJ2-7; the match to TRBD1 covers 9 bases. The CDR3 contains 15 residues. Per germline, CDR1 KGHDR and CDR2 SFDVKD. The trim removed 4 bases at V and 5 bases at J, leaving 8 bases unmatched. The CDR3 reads CATSDSRDRVNEQYF. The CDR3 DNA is TGTGCCACCAGTGACTCCCGGGACAGGGTTAACGAGCAGTACTTC.

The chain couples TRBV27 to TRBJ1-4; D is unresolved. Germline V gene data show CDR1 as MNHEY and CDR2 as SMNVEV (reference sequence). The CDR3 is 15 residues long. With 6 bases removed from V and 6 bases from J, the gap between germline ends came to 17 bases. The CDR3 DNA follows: TGTGCCAGCAGGCCAGGTACAGTTGTGGATGAAAAACTGTTTTTT. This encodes CASRPGTVVDEKLFF.

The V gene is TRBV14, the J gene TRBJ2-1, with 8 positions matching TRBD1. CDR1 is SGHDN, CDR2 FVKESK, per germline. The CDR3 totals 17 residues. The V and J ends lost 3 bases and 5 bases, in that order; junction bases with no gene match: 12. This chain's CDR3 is CASSHLRGRTNNNEQFF. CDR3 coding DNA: TGTGCCAGCAGCCATCTCAGGGGGCGGACTAATAACAATGAGCAGTTCTTC.

The DNA for the CDR3 is TGTGCCAGCACTCCGGGGGCATACTACGAGCAGTACTTC. Translation gives CASTPGAYYEQYF. The chain recombines TRBV12-3 or TRBV12-4 with TRBJ2-7; D may be TRBD1 or TRBD2 (6 bases each). Deletions cut 7 bases from V and 3 bases from J, with 13 bases between. This CDR3 spans 13 amino acids.

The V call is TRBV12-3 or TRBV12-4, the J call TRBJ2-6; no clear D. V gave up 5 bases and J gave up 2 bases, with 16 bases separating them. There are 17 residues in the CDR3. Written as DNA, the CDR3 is TGTGCCAGCAGTCCCACGGTTAGGGTAACTGGGGCCAACGTCCTGACTTTC. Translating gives CASSPTVRVTGANVLTF.

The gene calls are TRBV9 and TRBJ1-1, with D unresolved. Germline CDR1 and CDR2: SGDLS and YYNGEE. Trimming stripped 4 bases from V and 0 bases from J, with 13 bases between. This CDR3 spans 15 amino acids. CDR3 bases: TGTGCCAGCAGCCCCCGCACGGGGTTGAACACTGAAGCTTTCTTT. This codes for CASSPRTGLNTEAFF.

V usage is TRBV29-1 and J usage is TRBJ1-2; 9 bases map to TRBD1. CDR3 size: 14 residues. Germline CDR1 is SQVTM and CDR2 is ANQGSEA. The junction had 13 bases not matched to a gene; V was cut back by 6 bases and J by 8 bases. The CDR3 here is CSVHSGTGITGYTF. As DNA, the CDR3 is TGCAGCGTGCATTCGGGGACAGGGATAACGGGCTACACCTTC.

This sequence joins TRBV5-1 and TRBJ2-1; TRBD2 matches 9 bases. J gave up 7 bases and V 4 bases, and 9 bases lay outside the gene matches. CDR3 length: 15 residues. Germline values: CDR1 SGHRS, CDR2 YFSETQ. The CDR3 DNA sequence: TGCGCCAGCAGCCTTATAGCGGGGGTTAGGAATGAGCAGTTCTTC. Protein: CASSLIAGVRNEQFF.

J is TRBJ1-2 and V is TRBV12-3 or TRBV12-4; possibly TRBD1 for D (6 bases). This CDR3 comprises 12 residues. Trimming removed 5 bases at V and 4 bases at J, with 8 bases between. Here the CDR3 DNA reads TGTGCCAGCAGTACAGGGATCTATGGCTACACCTTC. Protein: CASSTGIYGYTF.

The CDR3 nucleotides read TGTGCCAGCAGCCCTTTTCCGGGGTTCCCTTGGGACGAGCAGTACTTC. Its translation is CASSPFPGFPWDEQYF. The V and J genes are TRBV3-1 and TRBJ2-7; D perhaps matches TRBD2 (5 bases). V was cut by 4 bases and J by 5 bases, with 21 bases left in between. Germline lookup yields CDR1 LGHDT and CDR2 YNNKEL (reference sequence). This CDR3 has 16 amino acids.

The CDR3 nucleotides read TGCAGTGCTAGAAATCCCGACAGTGAGACTGAAGCTTTCTTT. Its protein product is CSARNPDSETEAFF. The chain links TRBV20-1 to TRBJ1-1, with D possibly TRBD1 on 5 matching bases. Deletions cut 2 bases from V and 5 bases from J, with 15 bases between. The CDR3 covers 14 residues. Germline V lookup: CDR1 DFQATT, CDR2 SNEGSKA (reference sequence).

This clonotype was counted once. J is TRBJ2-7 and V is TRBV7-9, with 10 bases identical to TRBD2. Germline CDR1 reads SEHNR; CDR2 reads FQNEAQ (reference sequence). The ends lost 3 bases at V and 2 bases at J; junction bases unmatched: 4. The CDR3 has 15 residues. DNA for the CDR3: TGTGCCAGCAGCTTCACTAGCGGGGAGACCTACGAGCAGTACTTC. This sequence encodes CASSFTSGETYEQYF. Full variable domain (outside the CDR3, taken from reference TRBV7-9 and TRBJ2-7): DTGVSQNPRHKITKRGQNVTFRCDPISEHNRLYWYRQTLGQGPEFLTYFQNEAQLEKSRLLSDRFSAERPKGSFSTLEIQRTEQGDSAMYLCASSFTSGETYEQYFGPGTRLTVT.

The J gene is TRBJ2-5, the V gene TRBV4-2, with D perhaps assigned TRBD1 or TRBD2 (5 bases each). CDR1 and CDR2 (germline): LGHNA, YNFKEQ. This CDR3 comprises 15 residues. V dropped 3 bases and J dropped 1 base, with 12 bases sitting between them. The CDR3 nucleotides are TGTGCCAGCAGCCAGTGGAAAGGGACCCAAGAGACCCAGTACTTC. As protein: CASSQWKGTQETQYF.

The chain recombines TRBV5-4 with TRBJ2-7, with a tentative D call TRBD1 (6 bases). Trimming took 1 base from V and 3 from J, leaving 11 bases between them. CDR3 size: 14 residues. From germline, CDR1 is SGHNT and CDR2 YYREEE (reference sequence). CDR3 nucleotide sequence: TGTGCCAGCAGCTTGTTTGGACAGCTCTACGAGCAGTACTTC. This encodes CASSLFGQLYEQYF. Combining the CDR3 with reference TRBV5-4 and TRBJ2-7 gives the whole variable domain ETGVTQSPTHLIKTRGQQVTLRCSSQSGHNTVSWYQQALGQGPQFIFQYYREEENGRGNFPPRFSGLQFPNYSSELNVNALELDDSALYLCASSLFGQLYEQYFGPGTRLTVT.